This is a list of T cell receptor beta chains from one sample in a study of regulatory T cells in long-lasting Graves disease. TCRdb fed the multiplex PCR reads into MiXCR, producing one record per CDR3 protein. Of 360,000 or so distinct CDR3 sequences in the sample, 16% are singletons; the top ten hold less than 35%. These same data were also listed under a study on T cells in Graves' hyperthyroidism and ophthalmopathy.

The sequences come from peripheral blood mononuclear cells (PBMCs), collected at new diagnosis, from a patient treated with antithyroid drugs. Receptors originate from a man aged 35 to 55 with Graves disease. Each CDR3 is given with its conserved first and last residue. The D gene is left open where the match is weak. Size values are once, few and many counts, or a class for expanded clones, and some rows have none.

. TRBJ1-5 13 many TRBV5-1 TGCGCCAGCAGCTACGCCGCCAATCAGCCCCAGCATTTT CASSYAANQPQHF
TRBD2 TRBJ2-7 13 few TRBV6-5 TGTGCCAGCAGTTACCGCGGGAGCTACGAGCAGTACTTC CASSYRGSYEQYF
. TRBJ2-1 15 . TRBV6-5 TGTGCCAGCAGTTACTCGACTGGGGTGGGCGATGAGCAGTTCTTC CASSYSTGVGDEQFF
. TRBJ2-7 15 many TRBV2 TGTGCCAGCAACCCCAAGGTTGGGAGCTCCTACGAGCAGTACTTC CASNPKVGSSYEQYF
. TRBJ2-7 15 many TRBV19 TGTGCCAGTAGTATATCTGGCCAGGGAGTCTACGAGCAGTACTTC CASSISGQGVYEQYF
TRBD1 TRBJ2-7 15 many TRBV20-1 TGCAGTGCTAGGGGAGGACAGGGGGCTTTAAACGAGCAGTACTTC CSARGGQGALNEQYF
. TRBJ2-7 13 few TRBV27 TGTGCCAGCAGCTTAGACTCGGTTTACGAGCAGTACTTC CASSLDSVYEQYF
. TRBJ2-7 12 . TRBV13 TGTGCCAGCAGCACCCGAGCCCACGAGCAGTACTTC CASSTRAHEQYF
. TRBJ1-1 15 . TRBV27 TGTGCCAGCAGTTTAGGCCTCCAGGCTAACACTGAAGCTTTCTTT CASSLGLQANTEAFF
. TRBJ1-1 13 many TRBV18 TGTGCCAGCTCACCCCGACGGAACACTGAAGCTTTCTTT CASSPRRNTEAFF
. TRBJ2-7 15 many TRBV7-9 TGTGCCAGCAGCCTGGGCGGTGGACACACTTACGAGCAGTACTTC CASSLGGGHTYEQYF